This T cell receptor beta chain derives from a study of CD8 T cells in ankylosing spondylitis. Study outcomes and limitations: As reported, disease-linked clones showed significant enrichment in matched ankylosing spondylitis synovial fluid. A TCR beta motif of several highly homologous variants seemed to mark ankylosing spondylitis blood. Disease-linked clones, CD8+, were relatively rare in peripheral blood.

A single record per CDR3 protein comes from TCRdb applying MiXCR to the 5' RACE reads. The table shows just under 550,000 distinct CDR3 sequences, with 12% occurring only once. This clonotype was seen a few times. Its specificity is unknown. The TCR was taken from a male donor with ankylosing spondylitis. Sequences were obtained from blood, either unsorted or a sorted T cell fraction (not recorded which).

The CDR3 bases are TGTGCCAGCAGTTACGGGACAGGGACCTATGGCTACACCTTC. Amino acid sequence: CASSYGTGTYGYTF. The chain combines TRBV6-5 with TRBJ1-2; the match to TRBD1 covers 9 bases. Germline trimming cut 2 bases from V and 4 bases from J; bases unmatched to any gene: 2. Germline V CDR1 and CDR2: MNHEY, SVGAGI. The CDR3 totals 14 residues.